What follows are 22 T cell receptor beta chains derived from one specimen sequenced in a study of Ad26.COV2.S vaccination and SARS-CoV-2 variants. The repertoire was sequenced with immunoSEQ multiplex PCR; TCRdb's copy has only in-frame clones and lacks some. The table has about 500,000 clones, 80% to 90% seen once. Stated treatment: around 19 received Ad26.COV2.S at low or high dose, single or two shots; a few received placebo; per-sample allocation not given. Collection of the samples took place on day 63 after the first injection of vaccine or placebo. Sequencing was performed on peripheral blood, taken in a trial of Ad26.COV2.S vaccine versus placebo. The receptor source for this set is a person between 18 and 65 years old who received the Ad26.COV2.S COVID-19 vaccine or a placebo.

This chain uses TRBV19 with TRBJ1-1; no firm D call. This CDR3 contains 11 residues. Germline V lookup: CDR1 LNHDA, CDR2 SQIVND (reference sequence). Trimming took off 9 bases at V and 0 bases at J, with 5 bases between the two ends. The CDR3: CASPMNTEAFF. CDR3 nucleotides: TGTGCCAGCCCAATGAACACTGAAGCTTTCTTT.

This clone has just a few counts. The rearrangement uses TRBV13 and TRBJ2-7; 10 nucleotides align to TRBD1. This CDR3 is built from 14 residues. The germline CDR1 and CDR2 sequences are PRHDT and FYEKMQ (reference sequence). With 2 bases clipped from V and 5 bases from J, the junction kept 3 bases outside the gene matches. Here the CDR3 reads CASSLIGQGDEQYF. For the CDR3, the DNA is TGTGCCAGCAGCTTAATAGGACAGGGGGACGAGCAGTACTTC.

The J gene is TRBJ2-7, the V gene TRBV7-9; possibly TRBD1 for D (6 bases). V was clipped by 1 base and J by 1 base, with 11 bases between them. This CDR3 spans 15 amino acids. CDR1 is SEHNR and CDR2 is FQNEAQ in the germline V gene (reference sequence). The CDR3 DNA is TGTGCCAGCAGCTTAGGCACAGGGATTTCCTACGAGCAGTACTTC. Residues: CASSLGTGISYEQYF.

The J gene is TRBJ1-3, the V gene TRBV6-5; the D is unclear. CDR1 is MNHEY and CDR2 is SVGAGI in the germline V gene. V was clipped by 2 bases and J by 0 bases, with 11 bases between them. CDR3 length: 16 amino acids. CDR3 nucleotide sequence: TGTGCCAGCAGTTACCAATACACCCCCTCTGGAAACACCATATATTTT. This codes for CASSYQYTPSGNTIYF.

The chain joins TRBV7-2 to TRBJ2-5; D is unclear. CDR3 size: 11 residues. Germline CDR1 SGHTA, CDR2 FQGNSA. V lost 3 bases and J lost 4, with 3 bases in between. The CDR3 DNA sequence: TGTGCCAGCAGCTTTGTAGAGACCCAGTACTTC. Protein: CASSFVETQYF.

This clone occurred many times. The V gene is TRBV7-9, the J gene TRBJ2-7, with 7 nucleotides matching TRBD1. Germline CDR1 reads SEHNR; CDR2 reads FQNEAQ (reference sequence). This CDR3 has 14 amino acids. V was pared by 5 bases and J by 3 bases, with 7 bases of the junction left unmatched. DNA of the CDR3: TGTGCCAGCAGCCCCTTGGACAGGAACTACGAGCAGTACTTC. Translated, it gives CASSPLDRNYEQYF. Full variable domain (rest looked up from reference TRBV7-9 and TRBJ2-7): DTGVSQNPRHKITKRGQNVTFRCDPISEHNRLYWYRQTLGQGPEFLTYFQNEAQLEKSRLLSDRFSAERPKGSFSTLEIQRTEQGDSAMYLCASSPLDRNYEQYFGPGTRLTVT.

The V call is TRBV2, the J call TRBJ1-5, with D possibly TRBD1 on 6 matching bases. V was shortened by 4 bases and J by 6 bases, with 13 bases between the two germline ends. The germline V gene encodes CDR1 SNHLY and CDR2 FYNNEI. The length of the CDR3 is 14 residues. The CDR3 here is CASSAQGRGQPQHF. In DNA form, the CDR3 reads TGTGCCAGCAGTGCCCAGGGGAGGGGTCAGCCCCAGCATTTT.

The chain carries TRBV5-4 and TRBJ2-7; TRBD1 aligns across 10 bases. Germline CDR1 SGHNT, CDR2 YYREEE (reference sequence). V gave up 0 bases and J gave up 2 bases; unmatched junction bases: 8. The CDR3 is made up of 17 amino acids. Here the CDR3 DNA reads TGTGCCAGCAGCTTGGGGTTGGCCGGGACAGGGGCCTACGAGCAGTACTTC. It yields the protein CASSLGLAGTGAYEQYF.

This clone occurred once. The rearrangement joins TRBV5-1 to TRBJ2-1, with 8 bases matching TRBD2. J was trimmed by 3 bases and V by 4 bases; bases with no gene match: 21. The CDR3 runs to 20 residues. In germline, CDR1 is SGHRS, CDR2 YFSETQ. The CDR3 loop reads CASSGGPRGSILADYNEQFF. Here the CDR3 DNA reads TGCGCCAGCAGCGGGGGGCCGAGGGGGTCTATACTAGCGGACTACAATGAGCAGTTCTTC. The complete variable domain, with remaining parts taken from reference TRBV5-1 and TRBJ2-1, reads KAGVTQTPRYLIKTRGQQVTLSCSPISGHRSVSWYQQTPGQGLQFLFEYFSETQRNKGNFPGRFSGRQFSNSRSEMNVSTLELGDSALYLCASSGGPRGSILADYNEQFFGPGTRLTVL.

J is TRBJ2-2 and V is TRBV28; 8 bases are shared with TRBD1. The CDR3 covers 16 residues. CDR1 is MDHEN and CDR2 is SYDVKM in the germline V gene. Trimming cost V 3 bases and J 0 bases; bases outside gene matches: 3. The CDR3 DNA reads TGTGCCAGCAGTTTTCGGGGACAGGCGAACACCGGGGAGCTGTTTTTT. Its translation is CASSFRGQANTGELFF.

V usage is TRBV28 and J usage is TRBJ1-5; D is undetermined. The CDR3 contains 14 residues. V lost 6 bases, J lost 1 base, and 10 bases lay in between. Germline V CDR1 and CDR2: MDHEN, SYDVKM. CDR3 bases: TGTGCCAGCAGGGATTATAGCAGCAATCAGCCCCAGCATTTT. Translation gives CASRDYSSNQPQHF.

The genes are TRBV5-5 and TRBJ1-2; 10 bases fit TRBD1. V lost 4 bases and J lost 7; bases outside the gene matches: 4. Germline assignment: CDR1 SGHKS and CDR2 YYEKEE (reference sequence). The CDR3 sequence is 13 residues long. CDR3 in amino acids: CASSGRTGGGYTF. In nucleotides, the CDR3 is TGTGCCAGCAGCGGCAGGACAGGGGGTGGCTACACCTTC. Variable domain in full (rest from reference TRBV5-5 and TRBJ1-2): DAGVTQSPTHLIKTRGQQVTLRCSPISGHKSVSWYQQVLGQGPQFIFQYYEKEERGRGNFPDRFSARQFPNYSSELNVNALLLGDSALYLCASSGRTGGGYTFGSGTRLTVV.

This clone was detected only a few times. The V gene is TRBV7-2, the J gene TRBJ1-5; 9 nucleotides align to TRBD1. The ends lost 2 bases at V and 6 bases at J; junction bases unmatched: 8. The germline CDR1 and CDR2 sequences are SGHTA and FQGNSA. The CDR3 sequence is 16 residues long. CDR3 region: CASSLTGQGGSQPQHF. CDR3 coding DNA: TGTGCCAGCAGCTTAACGGGACAGGGTGGTAGTCAGCCCCAGCATTTT. The full variable domain, rest sourced from reference TRBV7-2 and TRBJ1-5, is GAGVSQSPSNKVTEKGKDVELRCDPISGHTALYWYRQSLGQGLEFLIYFQGNSAPDKSGLPSDRFSAERTGGSVSTLTIQRTQQEDSAVYLCASSLTGQGGSQPQHFGDGTRLSIL.

The J gene is TRBJ2-3, the V gene TRBV28; 8 bases map to TRBD2. Trimming at V came to 0 bases and at J to 0 bases, leaving 2 bases not matched to a gene. The CDR3 is 16 amino acids. Germline assignment: CDR1 MDHEN and CDR2 SYDVKM. CDR3 coding DNA: TGTGCCAGCAGTTTATGGGCTAGCGGGAGCACAGATACGCAGTATTTT. Its protein is CASSLWASGSTDTQYF.

This clone was found a few times. The gene calls are TRBV11-2 and TRBJ1-1; no clear D. V was pared by 3 bases and J by 3 bases, with 2 bases between. The CDR3 has 11 amino acids. Germline V lookup: CDR1 SGHAT, CDR2 FQNNGV. The CDR3 sequence is CASSFHTEAFF. The CDR3 DNA sequence: TGTGCCAGCAGCTTCCACACTGAAGCTTTCTTT.

The genes are TRBV3-1 (or the pseudogene TRBV3-2) and TRBJ2-1, with TRBD2 identical over 9 bases. Losses at the gene ends were 4 bases for V and 2 bases for J; bases not matched to a gene: 3. Germline V lookup: CDR1 LGHDT, CDR2 YNNKEL (reference sequence). This CDR3 has 15 amino acids. CDR3 nucleotide sequence: TGTGCCAGCAGCCTAGCGGGAGATCCCTACAATGAGCAGTTCTTC. It yields the protein CASSLAGDPYNEQFF.

Details on this clone: The junction does not match germline at one end; this may be a read error. J is TRBJ2-7 and V is TRBV27; D is possibly TRBD2 (5 bases). Germline values: CDR1 MNHEY, CDR2 SMNVEV (reference sequence). There are 13 residues in the CDR3. The CDR3 bases are TGTGCCAGCAGTCAAGGCGGGTACAGAATGCACATCTTC. It codes for CASSQGGYRMHIF.

The rearrangement links TRBV2 to TRBJ1-2; 8 nucleotides agree with TRBD1. CDR1 SNHLY and CDR2 FYNNEI come from the germline V gene. After removal of 11 bases from V and 4 bases from J, the junction contained 15 bases not matched to a gene. The CDR3 length is 15 residues. The CDR3 loop reads CAGRTGSNSGYGYTF. CDR3 nucleotides: TGTGCCGGACGGACAGGGTCTAACAGTGGCTATGGCTACACCTTC. The entire variable domain, with the rest obtained from reference TRBV2 and TRBJ1-2, is as follows: EPEVTQTPSHQVTQMGQEVILRCVPISNHLYFYWYRQILGQKVEFLVSFYNNEISEKSEIFDDQFSVERPDGSNFTLKIRSTKLEDSAMYFCAGRTGSNSGYGYTFGSGTRLTVV.

V and J are TRBV5-1 and TRBJ2-7; 9 bases agree with TRBD1. CDR3 size: 17 residues. Trimming at V came to 0 bases and at J to 2 bases, leaving 9 bases not matched to a gene. The germline V gene has CDR1 SGHRS and CDR2 YFSETQ. The CDR3: CASSLVGLGQGPYEQYF. CDR3 nucleotide sequence: TGCGCCAGCAGCTTGGTGGGATTGGGACAGGGCCCCTACGAGCAGTACTTC.

The chain has TRBV6-5 and TRBJ2-7; 7 bases agree with TRBD1. J gave up 2 bases and V 6 bases, and 7 bases lay outside the gene matches. Germline V gives CDR1 MNHEY, CDR2 SVGAGI. The length of the CDR3 is 14 residues. CDR3 nucleotide sequence: TGTGCCAGCAGGCCCGACAGGGTCCCCTACGAGCAGTACTTC. Its translation: CASRPDRVPYEQYF.

This clone was found once. At one end the junction does not follow the germline gene, possibly because of a read error. This sample includes further DNA sequences coding for the same CDR3. This chain uses TRBV18 with TRBJ2-3; 9 bases match TRBD1. The V gene's germline CDR1 is KGHSH and CDR2 LQKENI. This CDR3 comprises 15 residues. CDR3 in DNA: TGTGCCAGCTCTCCACCGACAGGGGGTACAGATACGCAGTATTTT. Amino acids: CASSPPTGGTDTQYF.

V usage is TRBV28 and J usage is TRBJ2-3, with D possibly being TRBD1 or TRBD2 (6 bases each). Trimming pared 1 base from V and 0 bases from J, leaving 29 bases between. The germline V gene encodes CDR1 MDHEN and CDR2 SYDVKM. The CDR3 runs to 22 residues. Here the CDR3 DNA reads TGTGCCAGCAGTTTATTATCAAGAGGAGGGACATTGGTGCAAGGTAGCACAGATACGCAGTATTTT. Its translation is CASSLLSRGGTLVQGSTDTQYF.